Listed below are T cell receptor beta chains from one sample, sequenced in a study of blood T cell repertoires in COVID-19. Here immunoSEQ multiplex PCR was the method, and the copy in TCRdb shows in-frame clones only, minus some. The table shows around 110,000 clones, with approximately 90% occurring only once. Material: peripheral blood. These receptors all come from a human donor with active COVID-19. The donor label of this sample is uncertain. CDR3s include the opening cysteine and the closing phenylalanine or tryptophan. Fields, in order: V gene, clone size, J gene, D gene, CDR3 protein, CDR3 DNA. D genes are given only for firm matches. Not every row has a clone size; where given, it reads once, few, many or a size class.

TRBV5-1	.	TRBJ2-1	.	CASSLNLQGYEQFF	TGCGCCAGCAGCTTAAATTTACAGGGCTATGAGCAGTTCTTC
TRBV25-1	.	TRBJ2-1	.	CASSDPGHKNEQFF	TGTGCCAGCAGTGATCCGGGACATAAAAATGAGCAGTTCTTC
TRBV7-6	.	TRBJ2-7	.	CASSLGQVSSYEQYF	TGTGCCAGCAGCTTAGGACAGGTTTCCTCCTACGAGCAGTACTTC
TRBV10-3	.	TRBJ1-1	.	CAISASDSQNTEAFF	TGTGCCATCAGTGCATCGGACAGCCAAAACACTGAAGCTTTCTTT
TRBV4-3	once	TRBJ1-4	.	CASSQDIIMGGLGEKLFF	TGCGCCAGCAGCCAAGATATTATTATGGGAGGGTTGGGCGAAAAACTGTTTTTT
TRBV7-2	.	TRBJ1-3	.	CASSSRTGYSGNTIYF	TGTGCCAGCAGCTCAAGAACAGGGTACTCTGGAAACACCATATATTTT
TRBV2	.	TRBJ2-3	.	CASSLRRASTDTQYF	TGTGCCAGCAGTTTACGGCGGGCGAGCACAGATACGCAGTATTTT
TRBV10-1	.	TRBJ1-2	.	CAIPGPGGYGYTF	TGCGCCATCCCCGGGCCGGGCGGGTATGGCTACACCTTC
TRBV10-1	.	TRBJ1-5	.	CASSQGRSQPQHF	TGCGCCAGCAGCCAGGGTAGGAGCCAGCCCCAGCATTTT
TRBV6-2/TRBV6-3	.	TRBJ1-5	TRBD1	CASSHLQGGNQPQHF	TGTGCCAGCAGTCACCTGCAGGGGGGCAATCAGCCCCAGCATTTT
TRBV28	.	TRBJ2-2	.	CASSASGGAGELFF	TGTGCCAGCAGTGCCTCGGGGGGCGCCGGGGAGCTGTTTTTT
TRBV29-1	.	TRBJ1-1	.	CSARQTNTEAFF	TGCAGCGCCCGACAGACAAACACTGAAGCTTTCTTT
TRBV6-6	once	TRBJ2-7	.	CASSQTGTSYEQYF	TGTGCCAGCAGTCAGACAGGAACCTCCTACGAGCAGTACTTC
TRBV4-1	.	TRBJ2-3	.	CASSQFSGSTDTQYF	TGCGCCAGCAGCCAATTTAGCGGATCCACAGATACGCAGTATTTT
TRBV28	.	TRBJ1-1	.	CASSFRAGKTEAFF	TGTGCCAGCAGTTTTAGGGCAGGGAAAACTGAAGCTTTCTTT
TRBV6-5	.	TRBJ2-1	TRBD2	CASSRTSGSYNEQFF	TGTGCCAGCAGCCGGACTAGCGGCTCCTACAATGAGCAGTTCTTC
TRBV5-4	.	TRBJ2-3	TRBD1	CASSGTGFGDTQYF	TGTGCCAGCAGCGGGACAGGGTTCGGCGATACGCAGTATTTT
TRBV9	.	TRBJ2-3	.	CASSQTRLPDTQYF	TGTGCCAGCAGCCAAACCCGACTCCCAGATACGCAGTATTTT
TRBV9	.	TRBJ2-7	TRBD2	CASTPAGGSSYEQYF	TGTGCCAGCACACCAGCGGGGGGGAGCTCCTACGAGCAGTACTTC
TRBV6-6	.	TRBJ2-3	TRBD2	CASSLAGPRGDTQYF	TGTGCCAGCAGTTTAGCGGGCCCCCGGGGTGATACGCAGTATTTT
TRBV4-2	.	TRBJ1-4	.	CASSLQTDAKEKLFF	TGTGCCAGCAGCCTACAGACAGACGCGAAGGAAAAACTGTTTTTT
TRBV12-3/TRBV12-4	.	TRBJ2-5	.	CASSFLQETQYF	TGTGCCAGCAGTTTCTTGCAAGAGACCCAGTACTTC
TRBV18	.	TRBJ2-7	TRBD1	CASSRETGDLYEQYF	TGTGCCAGCTCACGAGAGACAGGGGACCTCTACGAGCAGTACTTC
TRBV7-9	.	TRBJ1-6	TRBD1	CASSLDRGSSPLHF	TGTGCCAGCAGCTTAGACAGGGGAAGTTCACCCCTCCACTTT
TRBV5-1	.	TRBJ1-1	TRBD1	CASSSGGLGDSWTEAFF	TGCGCCAGCAGCTCAGGGGGGCTTGGGGACAGTTGGACTGAAGCTTTCTTT
TRBV9	.	TRBJ2-7	TRBD1	CASSVGDRPYEQYF	TGTGCCAGCAGCGTAGGGGACAGACCTTACGAGCAGTACTTC
TRBV9	.	TRBJ2-6	.	CASSVLASGANVLTF	TGTGCCAGCAGCGTGTTGGCTTCTGGGGCCAACGTCCTGACTTTC
TRBV4-3	.	TRBJ1-3	.	CASSQEQGLTSTIYF	TGCGCCAGCAGCCAAGAACAGGGTCTTACAAGCACCATATATTTT
TRBV6-5	.	TRBJ1-3	.	CASRFEGGAGNTIYF	TGTGCCAGCAGATTCGAGGGAGGAGCTGGAAACACCATATATTTT
TRBV6-5	few	TRBJ1-6	.	CASSPQEDSPLHF	TGTGCCAGCAGTCCTCAGGAAGATTCACCCCTCCACTTT
TRBV5-1	once	TRBJ1-1	TRBD1	CASSAGQHTEAFF	TGCGCCAGCAGCGCGGGACAGCACACTGAAGCTTTCTTT
TRBV10-3	.	TRBJ1-3	.	CAISAINTIYF	TGTGCCATCAGTGCCATAAACACCATATATTTT
TRBV24-1	once	TRBJ1-5	TRBD1	CATSASRGRDQPQHF	TGTGCCACCAGTGCTAGCAGGGGGCGCGATCAGCCCCAGCATTTT
TRBV19	.	TRBJ2-1	TRBD2	CASSIGGGLGDRYNEQFF	TGTGCCAGTAGTATTGGGGGGGGTTTAGGGGATAGGTACAATGAGCAGTTCTTC
TRBV5-1	.	TRBJ2-3	TRBD2	CASSNLAGGKDTQYF	TGCGCCAGCAGCAATCTAGCGGGGGGGAAAGATACGCAGTATTTT